This passage covers 22 T cell receptor beta chains from one sample sequenced in a study of T cells in Graves' hyperthyroidism and ophthalmopathy. TCR beta CDR3 regions were amplified from RNA transcripts. The HTBI set primed first-round TCR CDR3 RT-PCR. TCRdb recomputed calls from the multiplex PCR reads with MiXCR, one row per CDR3 protein. The repertoire holds around 760,000 distinct CDR3 sequences, with 35% as singletons. Sequenced input: blood. The receptors shown here come from a woman aged 35 to 49 with Graves' hyperthyroidism.

This clonotype was detected a few times. The V call is TRBV30, the J call TRBJ1-1, with 7 bases matching TRBD1. V gave up 4 bases and J gave up 3 bases; unmatched junction bases: 5. The CDR3 length is 13 residues. CDR1 and CDR2 from the germline V gene are GTSNPN and SVGIG (reference sequence). CDR3 amino acids: CAWTGTDHTEAFF. CDR3 DNA: TGTGCCTGGACCGGGACAGATCACACTGAAGCTTTCTTT.

Notes on this clonotype: A much more abundant neighbour one base away suggests this may be a read error. Without the conserved terminal phenylalanine or tryptophan, this CDR3 likely stems from a read error. V gene TRBV6-5 combines with J gene TRBJ1-2; D unclear. The CDR3 is 13 residues long. Germline CDR1 is MNHEY and CDR2 is SVGAGI. Trimming cost V 0 bases and J 4 bases, with 6 bases left between them. The DNA of the CDR3 is TGTGCCAGCAGTTACTCGAAGGGCTATGGCTACACCCTC. It encodes CASSYSKGYGYTL.

The CDR3 DNA is TGTGCCAGCAGTGTACAGAGGCCACGCGACTATGGCTACACCTTC. Protein sequence: CASSVQRPRDYGYTF. This chain links TRBV6-6 with TRBJ1-2; D not certain. Germline V gene sequence: CDR1 MNHNY, CDR2 SVGAGI (reference sequence). This CDR3 comprises 15 residues. V shed 5 bases and J shed 3 bases, with 16 bases lying between them.

Note on this clonotype: The CDR3 end shows no conserved phenylalanine or tryptophan, and so a read error is likely. No DNA is shown, since the ends of the CDR3 on it are uncertain; the CDR3 is the one TCRdb lists. The CDR3 sequence: CASSDGGLA. V usage is TRBV10-1 and J usage is TRBJ2-7; the D call of TRBD2 is as the table states it, not checked on the DNA. The CDR3 is made up of 9 amino acids, end residues included. The V gene's germline CDR1 is WNHNN and CDR2 SYGVQD (reference sequence).

This clonotype was seen only a few times. The V gene is TRBV29-1, the J gene TRBJ1-1; 7 nucleotides line up with TRBD1. Germline V lookup: CDR1 SQVTM, CDR2 ANQGSEA. There are 13 residues in the CDR3. Unmatched junction bases numbered 3, after V lost 4 bases and J lost 1 base. CDR3 in amino acids: CSVVAGGNTEAFF. CDR3 nucleotide sequence: TGCAGCGTTGTGGCAGGGGGGAACACTGAAGCTTTCTTT.

Note on this clonotype: Just one base apart from a much larger clone, this may be a read error. V is TRBV20-1 and J is TRBJ2-5; D is possibly TRBD1 (6 bases). CDR1 and CDR2 from the germline V gene are DFQATT and SNEGSKA (reference sequence). The CDR3 contains 15 residues. CDR3 nucleotide sequence: TGCAGTGCTACTCCCCTGACAGGCTCGAGGGAGACCCGGTACTTC. This encodes CSATPLTGSRETRYF.

This clonotype was seen a few times. The chain has TRBV9 and TRBJ2-2, with 11 positions matching TRBD2. V lost 1 base to trimming and J lost 2 bases; unmatched junction nucleotides: 7. CDR1 is SGDLS, CDR2 YYNGEE, per germline. There are 18 residues in the CDR3. The CDR3 loop is CASSVSASGGTNTGELFF. DNA of the CDR3: TGTGCCAGCAGCGTATCGGCTAGCGGGGGGACTAACACCGGGGAGCTGTTTTTT.

This rearrangement joins TRBV29-1 to TRBJ2-3, with 8 bases identical to TRBD1. CDR3 length equals 14 residues. From germline, CDR1 is SQVTM and CDR2 ANQGSEA. The V and J ends lost 6 bases and 3 bases, in that order; junction bases with no gene match: 8. CDR3 loop: CSVRPGQVTDTQYF. CDR3 bases: TGCAGCGTGAGGCCGGGACAGGTAACAGATACGCAGTATTTT.

This clonotype occurred many times. This chain connects TRBV20-1 to TRBJ2-7, with D uncertain. V gave up 6 bases and J gave up 2 bases, with 20 bases separating them. The CDR3 loop spans 15 amino acids. Looked up from germline, CDR1 is DFQATT and CDR2 is SNEGSKA (reference sequence). DNA for the CDR3: TGCAGTGCCCGACCCCCTTTGACGGATACCTACGAGCAGTACTTC. Protein sequence: CSARPPLTDTYEQYF.

This clonotype was seen at least ten times. The chain joins TRBV7-2 to TRBJ2-7, with 10 bases fitting TRBD2. The V gene end was trimmed by 3 bases and the J gene end by 6 bases; junction bases not matched to a gene: 2. The V gene's germline CDR1 is SGHTA and CDR2 FQGNSA. The CDR3 contains 13 residues. The CDR3 DNA sequence: TGTGCCAGCAGCTTCAGCGGGGGGGCCGAGCAGTACTTC. This sequence encodes CASSFSGGAEQYF.

Ten or more counts support this clonotype. CDR3 region: CASSYGGEQYF. Here the CDR3 DNA reads TGTGCCAGCAGTTATGGTGGCGAGCAGTACTTC. This chain uses TRBV6-5 with TRBJ2-7; D gene ambiguous. The CDR3 sequence is 11 residues long. Germline CDR1 and CDR2: MNHEY and SVGAGI. Between the trimmed V and J ends, which lost 3 bases and 6 bases, there was a span of 6 bases.

This clonotype has at least ten counts. The rearrangement joins TRBV12-3 or TRBV12-4 to TRBJ1-6, with D possibly TRBD1 on 5 matching bases. V gave up 3 bases and J gave up 7 bases, with 25 bases separating them. This CDR3 has 19 amino acids. CDR3 residues: CASSFKQGGSSLINSPLHF. In DNA, the CDR3 is TGTGCCAGCAGTTTTAAGCAGGGAGGAAGTTCCTTAATCAATTCACCCCTCCACTTT.

V is TRBV7-9 and J is TRBJ2-2; D is undetermined. The CDR3 runs 12 residues. V was shortened by 4 bases and J by 9 bases, with 9 bases between the two germline ends. Germline-derived CDR1 and CDR2 are SEHNR and FQNEAQ (reference sequence). The CDR3 DNA reads as TGTGCCAGCAGCTCACCTGACAGGGAGCTGTTTTTT. As protein: CASSSPDRELFF. The complete variable domain, with remaining parts taken from reference TRBV7-9 and TRBJ2-2, reads DTGVSQNPRHKITKRGQNVTFRCDPISEHNRLYWYRQTLGQGPEFLTYFQNEAQLEKSRLLSDRFSAERPKGSFSTLEIQRTEQGDSAMYLCASSSPDRELFFGEGSRLTVL.

The sample holds many counts of this clonotype. The chain carries TRBV7-9 and TRBJ1-2, with TRBD1 identical over 8 bases. CDR3 length equals 14 residues. J was trimmed by 3 bases and V by 6 bases; bases with no gene match: 6. CDR1 is SEHNR and CDR2 is FQNEAQ in the germline V gene (reference sequence). The CDR3 here is CASSYRGLDYGYTF. The CDR3 DNA sequence: TGTGCCAGCAGTTACAGGGGGTTGGACTATGGCTACACCTTC.

A note on this clonotype: Its ends do not fully match the called genes, so a read error is possible. The rearrangement uses TRBV7-9 and TRBJ2-7; the match to TRBD2 covers 7 bases. Germline-derived CDR1 and CDR2 are SEHNR and FQNEAQ (reference sequence). CDR3 size: 14 residues. This CDR3 reads CASSLPWEGSEQYF. For the CDR3, the DNA is TGCGCCAGCAGCCTACCCTGGGAGGGTAGCGAGCAGTACTTC.

This clonotype was detected many times. This sequence joins TRBV10-3 and TRBJ1-1; D ambiguous. V dropped 4 bases and J dropped 2 bases, with 8 bases sitting between them. Germline V gene lookup returns CDR1 ENHRY and CDR2 SYGVKD. CDR3 length: 13 amino acids. The CDR3 nucleotides read TGTGCCATCAGTGTCCGATATAACACTGAAGCTTTCTTT. This codes for CAISVRYNTEAFF.

This clonotype was seen a single time. A read error may explain this, as a much larger clone is one base away. The rearrangement links TRBV6-2 or TRBV6-3 to TRBJ2-7, with D perhaps matching TRBD2 (5 bases). Trimming removed 0 bases from V and 9 bases from J, with 12 bases in between. The CDR3 has 13 amino acids. In germline, CDR1 is MNHEY, CDR2 SVGEGT. This chain's CDR3 is CASSYSAANGQYF. The DNA of the CDR3 is TGTGCCAGCAGTTACTCAGCGGCTAACGGGCAGTACTTC.

Details on this clonotype: The junction differs from germline at one of its ends, possibly a read error. The V gene is TRBV3-1, the J gene TRBJ1-2, with TRBD1 matching over 8 bases. The CDR3 runs 14 residues. The germline V gene encodes CDR1 LGHDT and CDR2 YNNKEL (reference sequence). The CDR3 DNA is TGTGCCGGCAGCACCCGGACAGGGAACGGTGGCTACACCTTC. This encodes CAGSTRTGNGGYTF. The full variable domain, its missing parts supplied by reference TRBV3-1 and TRBJ1-2, is DTAVSQTPKYLVTQMGNDKSIKCEQNLGHDTMYWYKQDSKKFLKIMFSYNNKELIINETVPNRFSPKSPDKAHLNLHINSLELGDSAVYFCAGSTRTGNGGYTFGSGTRLTVV.

As for this clonotype: With a much larger clone just one base away, this may be a read error. This chain connects TRBV19 to TRBJ1-5; TRBD1 matches at 7 bases. The germline gives CDR1 LNHDA, CDR2 SQIVND (reference sequence). This CDR3 is built from 15 residues. The CDR3 coding sequence is TGTGCCAGTAGTATGGGGACAGCAAGCAGTCAGCCCCAGCATTTT. The encoded protein is CASSMGTASSQPQHF.

In this sample, this clonotype turned up many times. V gene TRBV7-9 combines with J gene TRBJ2-5; TRBD1 might be the D (6 bases). Between the trimmed V and J ends, which lost 8 bases and 2 bases, there was a span of 15 bases. CDR1 is SEHNR, CDR2 FQNEAQ, per germline (reference sequence). The CDR3 covers 14 residues. CDR3 DNA: TGTGCCAGCCTTCCCCAGGGGCGGCAAGAGACCCAGTACTTC. Translation: CASLPQGRQETQYF. The complete variable domain, with remaining parts taken from reference TRBV7-9 and TRBJ2-5, reads DTGVSQNPRHKITKRGQNVTFRCDPISEHNRLYWYRQTLGQGPEFLTYFQNEAQLEKSRLLSDRFSAERPKGSFSTLEIQRTEQGDSAMYLCASLPQGRQETQYFGPGTRLLVL.

Details on this clonotype: An end of the junction differs from the germline gene, which may be a read error. The chain employs TRBV10-3 and TRBJ2-6, with TRBD1 matching over 7 bases. The CDR3 runs 15 residues. Per germline, CDR1 ENHRY and CDR2 SYGVKD. The CDR3 here is CASSYRGSGANALTF. DNA of the CDR3: TGTGCCAGCAGTTACAGGGGCTCTGGGGCCAACGCCCTGACTTTC.

This clonotype has only a few counts. Compared with germline, one end of the junction differs, possibly owing to a read error. The V and J genes are TRBV6-5 and TRBJ2-7; TRBD2 might be the D (6 bases). Germline V CDR1 and CDR2: MNHEY, SVGAGI. The CDR3 runs to 15 residues. The CDR3 loop reads CANSYSDGTSYEQYF. CDR3 in DNA: TGTGCCAACAGTTACTCGGACGGGACTTCATACGAGCAGTACTTC.